This is a list of T cell receptor beta chains from one sample in a study of OX40 agonist ivuxolimab in advanced cancers. Profiled with immunoSEQ multiplex PCR; TCRdb holds only in-frame clones, not every one. The sample consists of about 61,000 clones, about 88% of them appearing once. The sequences come from CD4+ or CD8+ T cells sorted from blood, collected in a trial of the OX40 agonist ivuxolimab. These TCRs come from an adult with an advanced solid tumor such as melanoma, head and neck, liver or kidney cancer. CDR3s include the opening cysteine and the closing phenylalanine or tryptophan. The order of the fields is V gene, CDR3 protein.

>TRBV18
CASSPGTGELFF
>TRBV5-4
CASSLGGGQGREQYF
>TRBV9
CASSVVGSSGNTIYF
>TRBV7-9
CASRGDVGTAEAFF
>TRBV27
CASSLSGRGAWNEQFF
>TRBV14
CASSRVRGSGNTIYF
>TRBV12-5
CASGLRTSGGAHEQFF
>TRBV6-1
CASSELDGKGGGYTF
>TRBV2
CASCRSPSGANVLTF
>TRBV18
CASSPTANTDTQYF
>TRBV7-9
CASSLVTRAGSNYGYTF
>TRBV27
CASSLSAMAAHQPQHF
>TRBV28
CASRQGIEETQYF
>TRBV29-1
CSVAWTNFRQPQHF
>TRBV7-2
CASSLASTDTQYF
>TRBV5-4
CASHGGALGETQYF
>TRBV19
CASTRRDSMTGELFF
>TRBV4-2
CASSARQGNGVAFF
>TRBV9
CASSAGPGHPASDYGYTF
>TRBV6-1
CASSGGGAPSPSNYGYTF
>TRBV6-1
CASSEAPGGGNEQFF
>TRBV2
CASSEKVLEKLFF
>TRBV5-1
CASKSSGNTGELFF
>TRBV27
CASSFSGTKSDNSPLHF
>TRBV5-1
CASSSISMNTEAFF
>TRBV4-1
CASSQGIYGYTF
>TRBV11-2
CASTPFGASSTDTQYF
>TRBV5-1
CASSFSQGLRTGGAEAFF
>TRBV4-1
CASSQGRVPYEQYF
>TRBV6-1
CASSEDRRGYTF
>TRBV7-9
CASSRGGQGATGELFF
>TRBV7-2
CASSLGGSWDNTEAFF